This entry features one T cell receptor (beta chain) sequence. The CDR3 sequence is 14 residues long. Germline CDR1 reads SGHVS; CDR2 reads FNYEAQ. Trimming cost V 5 bases and J 6 bases, with 14 bases left between them. The data belong to a study of technical replicates of blood from several donors. The repertoire was sequenced with immunoSEQ multiplex PCR; TCRdb's copy has only in-frame clones and lacks some. Found here are some 77,000 clones, 65% to 90% of them singletons; the top ten hold around 5%. The specimen sequenced was PBMCs. The chain joins TRBV7-6 to TRBJ2-1, with D maybe TRBD2 (6 bases). The sequence was collected from a human donor in good health. Some clones in this sample may be carry-over from other donors' samples. CDR3 nucleotide sequence: TGTGCCAGCAGCCGGCGGGAATATCCCAATGAGCAGTTCTTC. Translated, it gives CASSRREYPNEQFF.